This T cell receptor beta chain was recovered during a study of PD-1 blockade in classical Hodgkin lymphoma. The time point: cycle 4 day 1 (C4D1), after less than 7 weeks of nivolumab. Patients all relapsed after autologous stem cell transplantation, and there was variation in brentuximab vedotin exposure. Using immunoSEQ multiplex PCR, the repertoire was profiled, and TCRdb retains in-frame clones only, with some absent. The data show roughly 16,000 clones, with 83% seen just once and roughly 13% held by the top ten. This sample comprised peripheral blood mononuclear cells (PBMCs), obtained before the fourth cycle of nivolumab. The source is a human donor with classical Hodgkin lymphoma.

CDR3 bases: TGTGCCAGTAACTGGACAGAACCCAATCAGCCCCAGCATTTT. Protein sequence: CASNWTEPNQPQHF. The chain links TRBV19 to TRBJ1-5, with D possibly matching TRBD1 (6 bases). The V gene's germline CDR1 is LNHDA and CDR2 SQIVND (reference sequence). The CDR3 is 14 residues long. The V and J ends lost 7 bases and 3 bases respectively, with 13 bases between them.